This T cell receptor (beta chain) was captured in a study of response to subunit inactivated influenza vaccine. Overall study findings and caveats: Only a handful of new T cells, the authors suggested, are recruited with each seasonal influenza vaccination.

CDR3 size: 16 residues. The germline V and J ends were trimmed by 2 bases and 7 bases, with 18 bases remaining between them. Germline loops: CDR1 SGHTA, CDR2 FQGNSA. One entry per CDR3 protein results from TCRdb running MiXCR on the RT-PCR reads. The repertoire holds approximately 170,000 distinct CDR3 sequences, more than 10% seen once, with 25% to 30% in the top ten. This clonotype was detected a few times. Antigen unknown. These same records also appear under a second study, on T cells expressing NK-cell markers. That paper notes: As the method of synthesis, 5'RACE template switching with UMIs yielded TCR beta cDNA. One of eight sequenced donors was HCMV-seronegative; the other seven were seropositive. An anti-gamma-delta TCR antibody confined sorting to alpha-beta TCR T cells across several of the experiments. The contribution of dominant NKG2C+ clonotypes to CD8+ T cells in five to seven donors was roughly 1.0-7.0%.

Sequencing was performed on CD8+ T cells sorted from PBMCs, taken about 12 days after vaccination. The TCR was taken from a man between 50 and 59 years old who received an inactivated influenza vaccine. The chain couples TRBV7-2 to TRBJ2-1; weak D call: TRBD2 (6 bases). The CDR3 here is CASSLTGGWSENEQFF. CDR3 bases: TGTGCCAGCAGCTTAACTGGAGGGTGGTCGGAGAATGAGCAGTTCTTC.